This TCR beta chain emerged from a study of T cells in narcolepsy. Study outcomes and limitations: Healthy controls reportedly lacked the autoreactive clonotypes serially found in patients' blood. Autoreactive HCRT-specific and TRIB2-specific clonotypes were marked in same-patient CSF-versus-blood CD4+ comparisons.

Produced via immunoSEQ multiplex PCR; TCRdb's table is partial and in-frame only. The sample includes under 30,000 clones, over 75% of them seen just once. Concerning this clone itself: The antigen remains undetermined.

The CDR3 covers 13 residues. The V and J ends lost 1 base and 6 bases respectively, with 6 bases between them. The germline V gene has CDR1 SGHTA and CDR2 FQGNSA. The origin of this receptor is a human donor with narcolepsy. The V gene is TRBV7-2, the J gene TRBJ2-2, with D unclear. Specimen: CD45RA- memory CD4+ T cells from PBMCs. The CDR3 nucleotides read TGTGCCAGCAGCTTAGGGAGTCCCGGGGAGCTGTTTTTT. It codes for CASSLGSPGELFF.